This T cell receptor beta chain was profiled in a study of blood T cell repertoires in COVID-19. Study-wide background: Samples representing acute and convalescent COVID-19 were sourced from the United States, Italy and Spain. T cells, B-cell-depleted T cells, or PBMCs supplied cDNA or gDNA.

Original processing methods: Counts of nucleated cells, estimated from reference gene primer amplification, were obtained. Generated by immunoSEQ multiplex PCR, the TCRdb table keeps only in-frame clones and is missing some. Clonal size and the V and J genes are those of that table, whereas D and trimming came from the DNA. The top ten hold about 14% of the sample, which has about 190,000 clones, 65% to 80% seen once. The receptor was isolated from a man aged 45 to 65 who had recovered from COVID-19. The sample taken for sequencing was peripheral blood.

The CDR3 coding sequence is TGTGCCAGCAGTAAGGGGGACAATCAGCCCCAGCATTTT. Translating gives CASSKGDNQPQHF. The chain carries TRBV25-1 and TRBJ1-5; D perhaps matches TRBD1 (6 bases). The CDR3 contains 13 residues. Germline-derived CDR1 and CDR2 are MGHDK and SYGVNS. The ends were cut back, 5 bases at V and 3 bases at J, with 8 bases in the middle.